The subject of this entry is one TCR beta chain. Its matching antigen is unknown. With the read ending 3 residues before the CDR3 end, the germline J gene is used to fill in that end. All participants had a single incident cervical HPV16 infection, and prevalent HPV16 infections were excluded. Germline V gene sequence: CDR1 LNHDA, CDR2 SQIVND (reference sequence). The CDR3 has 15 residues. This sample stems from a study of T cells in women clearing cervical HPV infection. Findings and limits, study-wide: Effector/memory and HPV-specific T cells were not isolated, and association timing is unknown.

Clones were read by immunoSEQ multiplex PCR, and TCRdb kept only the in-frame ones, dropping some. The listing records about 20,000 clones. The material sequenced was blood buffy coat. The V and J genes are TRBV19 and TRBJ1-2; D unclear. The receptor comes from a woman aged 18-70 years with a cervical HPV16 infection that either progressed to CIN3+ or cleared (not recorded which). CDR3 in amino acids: CASRRTVASTDTYTF. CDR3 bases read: TGTGCCAGTAGGAGAACAGTTGCTAGCACAGATACC. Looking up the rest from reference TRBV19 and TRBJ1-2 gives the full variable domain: DGGITQSPKYLFRKEGQNVTLSCEQNLNHDAMYWYRQDPGQGLRLIYYSQIVNDFQKGDIAEGYSVSREKKESFPLTVTSAQKNPTAFYLCASRRTVASTDTYTFGSGTRLTVV.